This T cell receptor beta chain was sequenced during a study of cytomegalovirus exposure and HLA in healthy donors. Study-wide points: In a later analysis, parvovirus B19, influenza, CMV and Epstein-Barr virus appeared linked to several top co-occurrence clusters. For most TCR beta V segments, an earlier analysis put the productive rate at about 90% or about 30% of the time.

J gave up 1 base and V 0 bases, and 2 bases lay outside the gene matches. Germline assignment: CDR1 SGDLS and CDR2 YYNGEE. The CDR3 is 15 amino acids. The donors comprised healthy bone marrow donors. PCR used 60 Vbeta primers and 13 Jbeta primers. TCRdb's table, derived via immunoSEQ multiplex PCR, lists solely in-frame clones and lacks some. In the table there are approximately 130,000 clones, more than 80% of which are singletons. Comment on this clone: Antigen specificity is unknown.

This sequence joins TRBV9 and TRBJ2-3; 7 bases map to TRBD2. The sequenced sample was PBMCs. The source of this sequence is a woman in her 30s in good health and CMV-seropositive. The DNA of the CDR3 is TGTGCCAGCAGCGTAGTCAGCGGGGGCACAGATACGCAGTATTTT. This translates into CASSVVSGGTDTQYF.